This T cell receptor (beta chain) emerged from a study of CD8 T cells in ankylosing spondylitis. Quantitative 5'-RACE with molecular barcodes generated TCR beta libraries. TCRdb reanalysed the 5' RACE reads using MiXCR and keeps one entry per CDR3 protein. The sample consists of 250,000 or so distinct CDR3 sequences, 20% to 30% of them appearing once. Note on this clonotype: What it recognizes is unknown.

Broader study findings: One TCR beta motif, made up of roughly 8 highly homologous variants, appeared characteristic of ankylosing spondylitis blood. Certain motif variants had earlier been reported in reactive arthritis synovial fluid and blood.

Germline V lookup: CDR1 LGHNT, CDR2 FRNRAP. The CDR3 covers 16 residues. With V trimmed by 0 bases and J by 4 bases, 3 bases remained unmatched. The receptor was derived from a male donor with ankylosing spondylitis or in good health (not recorded which). This chain connects TRBV12-5 to TRBJ2-2, with TRBD1 matching over 9 bases. Sequencing input: blood, either unsorted or a sorted T cell fraction (not recorded which). CDR3: CASGLVTGGGTGELFF. Here the CDR3 DNA reads TGTGCTAGTGGTTTGGTAACAGGGGGCGGCACCGGGGAGCTGTTTTTT. The variable domain in full, with the rest retrieved from reference TRBV12-5 and TRBJ2-2, is DARVTQTPRHKVTEMGQEVTMRCQPILGHNTVFWYRQTMMQGLELLAYFRNRAPLDDSGMPKDRFSAEMPDATLATLKIQPSEPRDSAVYFCASGLVTGGGTGELFFGEGSRLTVL.